The 25 T cell receptor beta chains below all came from one sample that was sequenced in a study of blood T cell repertoires in COVID-19. This table comes from immunoSEQ multiplex PCR, and its TCRdb copy is limited to in-frame clones, with some not included. The table lists some 110,000 clones, roughly 85% of them singletons, with over 15% in the top ten. Sequenced sample: peripheral blood. These TCRs come from an elderly woman with acute or convalescent COVID-19.

J is TRBJ2-7 and V is TRBV4-1; perhaps TRBD2 as D (5 bases). With 3 bases removed from V and 1 base from J, the gap between germline ends came to 7 bases. The germline gives CDR1 MGHRA, CDR2 YSYEKL. The CDR3 loop spans 13 amino acids. CDR3 loop: CASSQGVSYEQYF. Written as DNA, the CDR3 is TGCGCCAGCAGCCAGGGAGTGTCCTACGAGCAGTACTTC.

The chain links TRBV19 to TRBJ2-3, with 8 positions matching TRBD2. The CDR3 extends over 14 amino acids. Germline CDR1 reads LNHDA; CDR2 reads SQIVND (reference sequence). V lost 5 bases, J lost 3 bases, and 4 bases stayed unmatched. As DNA, the CDR3 is TGTGCCAGTAGTGCAGCGGGGGTAACAGATACGCAGTATTTT. This sequence encodes CASSAAGVTDTQYF.

The chain uses TRBV5-1 and TRBJ1-5, with 8 positions matching TRBD1. Germline V gene sequence: CDR1 SGHRS, CDR2 YFSETQ. The trim removed 1 base at V and 5 bases at J, leaving 5 bases unmatched. The CDR3 covers 15 residues. The CDR3 loop is CASSLNGQGDQPQHF. The DNA of the CDR3 is TGCGCCAGCAGCTTGAACGGACAGGGCGATCAGCCCCAGCATTTT.

The V call is TRBV28, the J call TRBJ1-1, with TRBD1 as a possible D gene (6 bases). There are 13 residues in the CDR3. The germline gives CDR1 MDHEN, CDR2 SYDVKM. The V end lost 7 bases, the J end lost 4 bases, and 13 bases lay between the germline ends. This chain's CDR3 is CASTRGMGTEAFF. The CDR3 DNA sequence: TGTGCCAGCACCAGGGGAATGGGCACTGAAGCTTTCTTT.

The J gene is TRBJ2-2, the V gene TRBV15, with a possible D match to TRBD1 (6 bases). The CDR3 runs 17 residues. The V gene lost 0 bases and the J gene lost 5 bases, with 16 bases spanning the gap. CDR1 is LNHNV, CDR2 YYDKDF, per germline (reference sequence). For the CDR3, the DNA is TGTGCCACCAGCAGAGATCGACAGGCTGAGAGGACCGGGGAGCTGTTTTTT. Its protein product is CATSRDRQAERTGELFF.

The chain uses TRBV10-1 and TRBJ2-2; 8 nucleotides align to TRBD1. Germline V gene sequence: CDR1 WNHNN, CDR2 SYGVQD (reference sequence). The CDR3 runs 14 residues. V lost 8 bases to trimming and J lost 4 bases; unmatched junction nucleotides: 6. The CDR3 coding sequence is TGCGCCAGCGGAAGCACAGGGGGCACCGGGGAGCTGTTTTTT. Amino acids: CASGSTGGTGELFF.

The chain is built from TRBV2 and TRBJ1-2, with 7 bases matching TRBD1. The trim removed 5 bases at V and 3 bases at J, leaving 6 bases unmatched. This CDR3 contains 14 residues. CDR1 and CDR2 from the germline V gene are SNHLY and FYNNEI. CDR3 sequence reads: CASSYTGADYGYTF. CDR3 DNA: TGTGCCAGCAGTTATACAGGGGCAGACTATGGCTACACCTTC.

This chain uses TRBV7-2 with TRBJ2-3, with D perhaps TRBD2 (5 bases). The CDR3 extends over 14 amino acids. The V end was cut by 5 bases, the J end by 2 bases, with 11 bases between. Germline CDR1 reads SGHTA; CDR2 reads FQGNSA. The CDR3 loop reads CASSLWGVTDTQYF. CDR3 bases: TGTGCCAGCAGCCTGTGGGGAGTCACAGATACGCAGTATTTT. Combining the CDR3 with reference TRBV7-2 and TRBJ2-3 gives the whole variable domain GAGVSQSPSNKVTEKGKDVELRCDPISGHTALYWYRQSLGQGLEFLIYFQGNSAPDKSGLPSDRFSAERTGGSVSTLTIQRTQQEDSAVYLCASSLWGVTDTQYFGPGTRLTVL.

The chain combines TRBV2 with TRBJ1-5; D remains ambiguous. Per germline, CDR1 SNHLY and CDR2 FYNNEI. The V gene lost 1 base and the J gene lost 11 bases, with 12 bases spanning the gap. The CDR3 covers 13 residues. CDR3 protein: CASSEVPVQSQHF. As DNA, the CDR3 is TGTGCCAGCAGTGAAGTTCCCGTCCAGTCCCAGCATTTT.

The V call is TRBV7-9, the J call TRBJ2-2, with TRBD1 matching 7 bases. This CDR3 region has 13 residues. V lost 3 bases, J lost 6 bases, and 1 base stayed unmatched. Per the germline V gene, CDR1 is SEHNR and CDR2 is FQNEAQ (reference sequence). CDR3 in DNA: TGTGCCAGCAGCTTTGGGACAGCCGGGGAGCTGTTTTTT. This translates into CASSFGTAGELFF.

The chain uses TRBV27 and TRBJ1-1, with TRBD1 as a possible D gene (5 bases). CDR1 and CDR2 (germline): MNHEY, SMNVEV (reference sequence). With 9 bases removed from V and 2 bases from J, the gap between germline ends came to 13 bases. The CDR3 runs 13 residues. The DNA for the CDR3 is TGTGCCAGTTACTCTCAGGGAAACACTGAAGCTTTCTTT. Translated: CASYSQGNTEAFF.

The CDR3 DNA follows: TGTGCCACCAGTGCCCGGACAGGGCGAGGCTACACCTTC. Its translation is CATSARTGRGYTF. The genes are TRBV24-1 and TRBJ1-2; 8 bases agree with TRBD1. CDR1 is KGHDR, CDR2 SFDVKD, per germline. Unmatched junction bases numbered 6, after V lost 5 bases and J lost 8 bases. CDR3 length: 13 amino acids.

The V gene is TRBV28, the J gene TRBJ2-7, with 7 bases aligning to TRBD2. V shed 8 bases, J shed 7 bases, and the junction held 2 bases outside the gene matches. The CDR3 runs to 10 residues. Germline values: CDR1 MDHEN, CDR2 SYDVKM. CDR3 in amino acids: CASRGEEQYF. CDR3 nucleotide sequence: TGTGCCAGCCGGGGGGAGGAGCAGTACTTC.

This chain connects TRBV10-3 to TRBJ2-2, with TRBD1 as a possible D gene (5 bases). Between the trimmed V and J ends, which lost 10 bases and 1 base, there was a span of 7 bases. This CDR3 contains 12 residues. The germline V gene has CDR1 ENHRY and CDR2 SYGVKD. The CDR3: CARGRNTGELFF. The CDR3 DNA is TGTGCCAGGGGCCGGAACACCGGGGAGCTGTTTTTT.

This chain uses TRBV6-1 with TRBJ2-2; maybe TRBD1 (6 bases). The germline V gene has CDR1 MNHNS and CDR2 SASEGT. V was shortened by 2 bases and J by 6 bases, with 10 bases between the two germline ends. This CDR3 is built from 14 residues. The CDR3 sequence is CASSEYRTAGELFF. The CDR3 DNA reads as TGTGCCAGCAGTGAATACCGGACAGCCGGGGAGCTGTTTTTT.

CDR3: CASSDRENGYTF. The CDR3 nucleotides are TGTGCCAGCAGTGACAGGGAGAATGGCTACACCTTC. The rearrangement joins TRBV28 to TRBJ1-2; 7 bases match TRBD1. The CDR3 contains 12 residues. Germline CDR1 and CDR2: MDHEN and SYDVKM. The J segment lost 6 bases and the V segment lost 5 bases, leaving 3 bases of the junction unmatched.

The J gene is TRBJ2-7, the V gene TRBV6-5; D gene unclear. Trimming removed 7 bases from V and 3 bases from J, with 4 bases in between. The CDR3 is 10 residues long. Germline CDR1 is MNHEY and CDR2 is SVGAGI. CDR3 in amino acids: CASTGYEQYF. Written as DNA, the CDR3 is TGTGCCAGCACAGGCTACGAGCAGTACTTC.

The chain employs TRBV29-1 and TRBJ2-5; D is undetermined. The CDR3 is made up of 13 amino acids. V dropped 4 bases and J dropped 0 bases, with 9 bases sitting between them. Germline lookup yields CDR1 SQVTM and CDR2 ANQGSEA. CDR3 DNA sequence: TGCAGCGTTGGGCCCCCGTACCAAGAGACCCAGTACTTC. This translates into CSVGPPYQETQYF.

CDR3: CASNSPQPGQGWGYTF. In DNA, the CDR3 is TGTGCCAGTAACTCCCCTCAGCCGGGACAGGGGTGGGGCTACACCTTC. The V gene is TRBV19, the J gene TRBJ1-2; 10 positions agree with TRBD1. Germline lookup yields CDR1 LNHDA and CDR2 SQIVND (reference sequence). This CDR3 has 16 amino acids. J lost 8 bases, V lost 7 bases, and 16 bases had no gene match.

The genes are TRBV14 and TRBJ2-7; 12 bases are shared with TRBD2. This CDR3 is 17 amino acids long. Germline CDR1 is SGHDN and CDR2 is FVKESK. Trimming took 4 bases from V and 2 from J; bases not matched to a gene: 9. The CDR3 sequence is CASSPLGLAGSTYEQYF. The CDR3 coding sequence is TGTGCCAGCAGCCCTCTAGGACTAGCGGGGAGCACCTACGAGCAGTACTTC.

This chain joins TRBV5-4 and TRBJ2-7, with 10 bases fitting TRBD2. The ends lost 0 bases at V and 3 bases at J; junction bases unmatched: 6. This CDR3 is built from 16 residues. CDR1 is SGHNT and CDR2 is YYREEE in the germline V gene (reference sequence). CDR3 in amino acids: CASSLEAGTSVYEQYF. The CDR3 nucleotides read TGTGCCAGCAGCTTGGAGGCCGGGACTAGCGTCTACGAGCAGTACTTC.

The V call is TRBV18, the J call TRBJ2-7, with 7 nucleotides matching TRBD1. Germline CDR1 reads KGHSH; CDR2 reads LQKENI. This CDR3 comprises 15 residues. V shed 2 bases, J shed 3 bases, and the junction held 7 bases outside the gene matches. DNA of the CDR3: TGTGCCAGCTCACCAAGTCGGACAGGTCGCTACGAGCAGTACGTC. It translates to CASSPSRTGRYEQYV.

This chain uses TRBV12-5 with TRBJ2-7, with a tentative D call TRBD1 (6 bases). Per germline, CDR1 LGHNT and CDR2 FRNRAP. This CDR3 comprises 15 residues. Between the trimmed V and J ends, which lost 3 bases and 2 bases, there was a span of 14 bases. In nucleotides, the CDR3 is TGTGCTAGTGGTTTAAAGGGGACAAACACCTACGAGCAGTACTTC. Translation gives CASGLKGTNTYEQYF.

The genes are TRBV19 and TRBJ1-2, with 7 bases fitting TRBD1. V shed 4 bases, J shed 4 bases, and the junction held 15 bases outside the gene matches. The CDR3 totals 17 residues. Germline lookup yields CDR1 LNHDA and CDR2 SQIVND (reference sequence). The DNA for the CDR3 is TGTGCCAGTAGTACGTTGCTACAGGGGTTTGGGAGCTATGGCTACACCTTC. Protein sequence: CASSTLLQGFGSYGYTF.

The chain recombines TRBV2 with TRBJ1-5; 7 bases are a match to TRBD1. V lost 6 bases and J lost 7; bases outside the gene matches: 6. Germline CDR1 SNHLY, CDR2 FYNNEI. The CDR3 totals 13 residues. The CDR3 coding sequence is TGTGCCAGCAGCGCGACAGGGACCCAGCCCCAGCATTTT. Its protein product is CASSATGTQPQHF.